The 30 T cell receptor beta chains reported below all come from one sample, sequenced in a study of a mutant IDH1 vaccine in newly diagnosed glioma. Repertoires were generated with immunoSEQ multiplex PCR, while TCRdb's copy carries only in-frame clones and drops some. The sample includes 88,000 or so clones, 65% to 90% of them seen just once. Antigens for these TCRs are unknown. Time point given: week 23, last vaccination. Vaccination comprised doses that each held 300 ug of mutant IDH1 20-mer peptide, plus topical imiquimod. The sequences come from PBMCs, collected from a glioma patient whose treatment included an IDH1 peptide vaccine. These receptors came from a man aged 25 to 40 with glioma. Some clones in this sample may be carry-over from other donors' samples.

The genes are TRBV7-9 and TRBJ2-5, with a weak D call TRBD2 (7 bases). V lost 7 bases and J lost 4, with 22 bases in between. Germline assignment: CDR1 SEHNR and CDR2 FQNEAQ (reference sequence). CDR3 length: 16 amino acids. This CDR3 reads CASTMRGGEEGETQYF. The DNA for the CDR3 is TGTGCCAGCACCATGAGAGGGGGGGAGGAAGGAGAGACCCAGTACTTC.

V is TRBV29-1 and J is TRBJ2-5, with TRBD2 matching 8 bases. CDR3 length: 13 amino acids. Germline V gives CDR1 SQVTM, CDR2 ANQGSEA. The J segment lost 5 bases and the V segment lost 3 bases, leaving 5 bases of the junction unmatched. The CDR3 here is CSVDRSGTETQYF. In DNA, the CDR3 is TGCAGCGTTGATCGTAGCGGGACTGAGACCCAGTACTTC.

V gene TRBV4-2 combines with J gene TRBJ2-5; TRBD2 might be the D (6 bases). This CDR3 has 16 residues. Germline V lookup: CDR1 LGHNA, CDR2 YNFKEQ. Trimming pared 1 base from V and 5 bases from J, leaving 17 bases between. The CDR3 loop is CASSQVPSDGGETQYF. DNA for the CDR3: TGTGCCAGCAGCCAAGTGCCTAGCGATGGGGGGGAGACCCAGTACTTC.

This rearrangement joins TRBV4-1 to TRBJ2-4, with D uncertain. Germline CDR1 is MGHRA and CDR2 is YSYEKL. Trimming took off 0 bases at V and 8 bases at J, with 8 bases between the two ends. The CDR3 consists of 13 residues. The CDR3 DNA follows: TGCGCCAGCAGCCAAGATCGGGCTTACATTCAGTACTTC. Translating it yields CASSQDRAYIQYF.

V is TRBV6-5 and J is TRBJ2-1, with D perhaps matching TRBD1 or TRBD2 (5 bases each). CDR3 length: 16 residues. V dropped 4 bases and J dropped 5 bases, with 18 bases sitting between them. CDR1 MNHEY and CDR2 SVGAGI come from the germline V gene. The CDR3, as DNA: TGTGCCAGCAGTTTCAATCCGGGACGCCTTCACAATGAGCAGTTCTTC. Its translation: CASSFNPGRLHNEQFF.

V and J are TRBV9 and TRBJ2-5; the D is unclear. V lost 0 bases to trimming and J lost 5 bases, with 8 bases between them. The germline CDR1 and CDR2 sequences are SGDLS and YYNGEE. The CDR3 runs 13 residues. Here the CDR3 reads CASSVADMETQYF. CDR3 DNA: TGTGCCAGCAGCGTAGCGGATATGGAGACCCAGTACTTC. The full variable domain, completed using reference TRBV9 and TRBJ2-5, is DSGVTQTPKHLITATGQRVTLRCSPRSGDLSVYWYQQSLDQGLQFLIQYYNGEERAKGNILERFSAQQFPDLHSELNLSSLELGDSALYFCASSVADMETQYFGPGTRLLVL.

This clone has more than one count but fewer than ten. The chain links TRBV18 to TRBJ1-5, with a tentative D call TRBD1 (5 bases). CDR1 KGHSH and CDR2 LQKENI come from the germline V gene. Trimming left V 3 bases short and J 6 bases short, with 6 bases between. This CDR3 contains 12 residues. CDR3 coding DNA: TGTGCCAGCTCACCGGGGGGTCAGCCCCAGCATTTT. Its protein product is CASSPGGQPQHF. Based on the CDR3 plus reference TRBV18 and TRBJ1-5, the full variable domain is NAGVMQNPRHLVRRRGQEARLRCSPMKGHSHVYWYRQLPEEGLKFMVYLQKENIIDESGMPKERFSAEFPKEGPSILRIQQVVRGDSAAYFCASSPGGQPQHFGDGTRLSIL.

V and J are TRBV7-2 and TRBJ2-4; no clear D. Germline loops: CDR1 SGHTA, CDR2 FQGNSA. This CDR3 has 16 amino acids. V was shortened by 1 base and J by 7 bases, with 17 bases between the two germline ends. The CDR3 nucleotides are TGTGCCAGCAGCTTAGAAAGATTGGGTTCCCCGAACATTCAGTACTTC. The encoded protein is CASSLERLGSPNIQYF.

The rearrangement links TRBV9 to TRBJ1-6; D gene ambiguous. The germline V and J ends were trimmed by 3 bases and 10 bases, with 14 bases remaining between them. The CDR3 is made up of 14 amino acids. Germline CDR1 is SGDLS and CDR2 is YYNGEE. The chain's CDR3 is CASSDGEGYSPLHF. CDR3 DNA: TGTGCCAGCAGCGATGGGGAGGGATACTCACCCCTCCACTTT.

The chain recombines TRBV14 with TRBJ2-3; 11 nucleotides align to TRBD2. With 4 bases clipped from V and 3 bases from J, the junction kept 9 bases outside the gene matches. CDR3 length equals 17 residues. Per the germline V gene, CDR1 is SGHDN and CDR2 is FVKESK. CDR3 sequence reads: CASSRLAGSGFTDTQYF. Here the CDR3 DNA reads TGTGCCAGCAGCCGACTAGCGGGGAGTGGCTTTACAGATACGCAGTATTTT.

This clone was observed once. This chain links TRBV1 with TRBJ2-7; the table's TRBD2 call for D was not verified on the DNA. TRBV1 is a listed pseudogene. CDR3 length: 11 amino acids. The CDR3 here is CTSERFYEQYF. The DNA of the CDR3 is TGCACCAGCGAGAGGTTCTACGAGCAGTACTTC.

V gene TRBV2 combines with J gene TRBJ1-2; D remains ambiguous. Trimming took 6 bases from V and 8 from J, leaving 19 bases between them. The CDR3 covers 14 residues. From germline, CDR1 is SNHLY and CDR2 FYNNEI. This chain's CDR3 is CASRETLTHGGYTF. The CDR3 nucleotides are TGTGCCAGCAGGGAGACACTAACTCATGGGGGCTACACCTTC.

The chain links TRBV29-1 to TRBJ2-3, with 11 nucleotides matching TRBD1. The ends lost 0 bases at V and 5 bases at J; junction bases unmatched: 7. The CDR3 loop spans 16 amino acids. Germline CDR1 and CDR2: SQVTM and ANQGSEA. This chain's CDR3 is CSVEDVDRGRRDTQYF. CDR3 nucleotide sequence: TGCAGCGTTGAAGATGTGGACAGGGGGCGAAGAGATACGCAGTATTTT.

The CDR3 DNA sequence: TGTGCCAGCTCACCCTTGGCTATGGGGACAGGTGCAGTCGAGCAGTACTTC. It specifies CASSPLAMGTGAVEQYF. The chain carries TRBV18 and TRBJ2-7; TRBD1 aligns across 8 bases. The CDR3 covers 17 residues. V gave up 3 bases and J gave up 6 bases; unmatched junction bases: 16. Germline V gives CDR1 KGHSH, CDR2 LQKENI. Variable domain in full (rest from reference TRBV18 and TRBJ2-7): NAGVMQNPRHLVRRRGQEARLRCSPMKGHSHVYWYRQLPEEGLKFMVYLQKENIIDESGMPKERFSAEFPKEGPSILRIQQVVRGDSAAYFCASSPLAMGTGAVEQYFGPGTRLTVT.

The V and J genes are TRBV5-6 and TRBJ1-1; D is perhaps TRBD1 (5 bases). V lost 3 bases and J 7 bases, leaving 10 bases between the germline ends. CDR1 and CDR2 (germline): SGHDT, YYEEEE. The CDR3 length is 12 residues. CDR3 sequence: CASSWGRSEAFF. The CDR3 nucleotides are TGTGCCAGCAGCTGGGGACGGAGTGAAGCTTTCTTT.

V is TRBV6-1 and J is TRBJ2-7; perhaps TRBD2 as D (6 bases). The CDR3 is 15 amino acids. Trimming took off 1 base at V and 2 bases at J, with 12 bases between the two ends. Germline lookup yields CDR1 MNHNS and CDR2 SASEGT. CDR3 sequence: CASSEGEVLTYEQYF. Here the CDR3 DNA reads TGTGCCAGCAGTGAAGGGGAGGTATTAACCTACGAGCAGTACTTC.

The chain joins TRBV4-1 to TRBJ1-4; 7 positions agree with TRBD1. CDR1 and CDR2 (germline): MGHRA, YSYEKL. J gave up 8 bases and V 1 base, and 7 bases lay outside the gene matches. The CDR3 consists of 15 residues. The CDR3 sequence: CASSQATTGLEKLFF. Written as DNA, the CDR3 is TGCGCCAGCAGCCAAGCTACGACAGGGTTGGAAAAACTGTTTTTT.

This chain links TRBV27 with TRBJ2-3; D is uncertain. V lost 6 bases, J lost 0 bases, and 13 bases lay in between. Germline V CDR1 and CDR2: MNHEY, SMNVEV (reference sequence). The CDR3 is 15 residues long. CDR3 sequence reads: CASRNTLPSTDTQYF. CDR3 nucleotides: TGTGCCAGCAGAAACACACTACCCAGCACAGATACGCAGTATTTT.

The chain joins TRBV11-3 to TRBJ2-5, with 8 bases fitting TRBD1. TRBJ2-7 matches the DNA end more closely, so the J call is doubtful. Germline loops: CDR1 SGHNT, CDR2 YENEEA. This CDR3 has 16 amino acids. The CDR3 sequence is CASSFDRGRRSYEQYF. The CDR3 DNA reads TGTGCCAGCAGCTTCGACAGGGGTCGGCGTTCCTACGAGCAGTACTTC.

CDR3 in DNA: TGTGCCAGCAGTCCCGCCAACAGGTACGAGCAGTACTTC. Amino acids: CASSPANRYEQYF. The chain employs TRBV28 and TRBJ2-7; TRBD1 is a possible D gene (5 bases). CDR1 and CDR2 from the germline V gene are MDHEN and SYDVKM. The CDR3 sequence is 13 residues long. V was pared by 5 bases and J by 4 bases, with 12 bases between.

This chain uses TRBV2 with TRBJ1-3; no clear D. V was pared by 9 bases and J by 0 bases, with 9 bases between. Germline V lookup: CDR1 SNHLY, CDR2 FYNNEI. The CDR3 consists of 13 residues. CDR3 bases: TGTGCCAGTTTGGGGAGCTCTGGAAACACCATATATTTT. It translates to CASLGSSGNTIYF.

The chain uses TRBV15 and TRBJ1-2; D is unclear. The CDR3 runs to 11 residues. V lost 3 bases, J lost 4 bases, and 3 bases lay in between. Germline-derived CDR1 and CDR2 are LNHNV and YYDKDF (reference sequence). The DNA of the CDR3 is TGTGCCACCAGCAGGGGCTATGGCTACACCTTC. Amino acid sequence: CATSRGYGYTF.

This chain links TRBV6-6 with TRBJ1-6; a weak D match, TRBD1 (5 bases). V lost 3 bases to trimming and J lost 8 bases, with 11 bases between them. The CDR3 loop spans 14 amino acids. Germline V lookup: CDR1 MNHNY, CDR2 SVGAGI (reference sequence). The CDR3 reads CASSYRDRDSPLHF. Here the CDR3 DNA reads TGTGCCAGCAGTTATCGGGACCGAGATTCACCCCTCCACTTT.

The V call is TRBV5-1, the J call TRBJ2-7, with 12 bases identical to TRBD2. From germline, CDR1 is SGHRS and CDR2 YFSETQ. V lost 0 bases to trimming and J lost 0 bases; unmatched junction nucleotides: 7. The length of the CDR3 is 18 residues. In DNA, the CDR3 is TGCGCCAGCAGCTTGGATCTAGCGGGGGGGCCGATCTCCTACGAGCAGTACTTC. Its translation is CASSLDLAGGPISYEQYF.

Regarding this clone: Without the conserved terminal phenylalanine or tryptophan, this CDR3 likely stems from a read error. Because the CDR3's place on the DNA is in doubt, the DNA is left out and the CDR3 is given as listed by TCRdb. The chain couples TRBV9 to TRBJ2-7; TRBD1 is the table's D call, not checked against the DNA. From its first to its last residue, the CDR3 has 8 amino acids. Germline-derived CDR1 and CDR2 are SGDLS and YYNGEE. Here the CDR3 reads CASSGLQG.

The chain links TRBV27 to TRBJ2-4; 8 bases map to TRBD2. J lost 0 bases, V lost 2 bases, and 15 bases had no gene match. Germline V gives CDR1 MNHEY, CDR2 SMNVEV (reference sequence). This CDR3 has 20 residues. CDR3 nucleotide sequence: TGTGCCAGCAGTTTACAGTCTAGCGGGCCCGATACGAGAGCCAAAAACATTCAGTACTTC. It yields the protein CASSLQSSGPDTRAKNIQYF.

V gene TRBV19 combines with J gene TRBJ2-1, with 13 positions matching TRBD2. J gave up 6 bases and V 4 bases, and 9 bases lay outside the gene matches. Germline lookup yields CDR1 LNHDA and CDR2 SQIVND (reference sequence). There are 17 residues in the CDR3. CDR3 residues: CASSSLKLAGGINEQFF. For the CDR3, the DNA is TGTGCCAGTAGTAGTCTAAAACTAGCGGGAGGGATCAATGAGCAGTTCTTC.

The chain employs TRBV11-3 and TRBJ1-1; 7 bases are a match to TRBD1. The trim removed 2 bases at V and 4 bases at J, leaving 1 base unmatched. This CDR3 comprises 13 residues. Germline-derived CDR1 and CDR2 are SGHNT and YENEEA. For the CDR3, the DNA is TGTGCCAGCAGCTTACAGGGGGGCACTGAAGCTTTCTTT. It yields the protein CASSLQGGTEAFF.

The genes are TRBV28 and TRBJ1-1, with 8 bases aligning to TRBD1. CDR1 and CDR2 (germline): MDHEN, SYDVKM. Unmatched junction bases numbered 8, after V lost 10 bases and J lost 1 base. This CDR3 region has 14 residues. The CDR3 DNA reads as TGTGCCATCAAACAGGGGGGAAAGAACACTGAAGCTTTCTTT. Amino acids: CAIKQGGKNTEAFF. Looking up the rest from reference TRBV28 and TRBJ1-1 gives the full variable domain: DVKVTQSSRYLVKRTGEKVFLECVQDMDHENMFWYRQDPGLGLRLIYFSYDVKMKEKGDIPEGYSVSREKKERFSLILESASTNQTSMYLCAIKQGGKNTEAFFGQGTRLTVV.

CDR3 nucleotides: TGTGCCAGCAGCCCGGACTCCCATCATGAGCAGTTCTTC. It is translated as CASSPDSHHEQFF. This chain joins TRBV7-9 and TRBJ2-1; D possibly corresponds to TRBD2 (5 bases). Germline V gene data show CDR1 as SEHNR and CDR2 as FQNEAQ (reference sequence). Trimming took off 5 bases at V and 8 bases at J, with 13 bases between the two ends. There are 13 residues in the CDR3. Looking up the rest from reference TRBV7-9 and TRBJ2-1 gives the full variable domain: DTGVSQNPRHKITKRGQNVTFRCDPISEHNRLYWYRQTLGQGPEFLTYFQNEAQLEKSRLLSDRFSAERPKGSFSTLEIQRTEQGDSAMYLCASSPDSHHEQFFGPGTRLTVL.